Reported below is one T cell receptor (beta chain). The record originates from a study of shared clonotypes between healthy human individuals. Generated by immunoSEQ multiplex PCR, the TCRdb table keeps only in-frame clones and is missing some. The sample has 2 million to 3 million clones, 85% to 95% seen once; the top ten hold over 0.12%. CDR1 KGHSH and CDR2 LQKENI come from the germline V gene. The length of the CDR3 is 13 residues. Trimming took 1 base from V and 7 from J; bases not matched to a gene: 3. The chain combines TRBV18 with TRBJ1-2; TRBD1 agrees at 7 bases. The sequenced sample consisted of naive CD4+ T cells sorted from blood. Subset of the sample: CD45RA+ positively selected. The sequence was obtained from a man aged 18 to 30 in good health. CDR3 DNA: TGTGCCAGCTCACCACTCGACAGGGTTGGCTACACCTTC. The encoded protein is CASSPLDRVGYTF.